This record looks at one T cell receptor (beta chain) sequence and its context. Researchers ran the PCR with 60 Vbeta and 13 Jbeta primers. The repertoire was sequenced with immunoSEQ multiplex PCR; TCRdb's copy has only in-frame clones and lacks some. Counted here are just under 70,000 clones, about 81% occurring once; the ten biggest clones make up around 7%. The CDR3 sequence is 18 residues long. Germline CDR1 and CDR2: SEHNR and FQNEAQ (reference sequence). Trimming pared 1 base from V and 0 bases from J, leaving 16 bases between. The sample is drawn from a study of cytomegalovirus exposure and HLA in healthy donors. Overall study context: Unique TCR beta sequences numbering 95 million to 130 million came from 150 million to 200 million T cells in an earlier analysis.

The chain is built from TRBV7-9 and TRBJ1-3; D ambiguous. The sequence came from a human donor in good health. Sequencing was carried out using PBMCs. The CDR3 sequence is CASSLGGLLPTSGNTIYF. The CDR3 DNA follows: TGTGCCAGCAGCTTAGGTGGGCTGCTACCGACCTCTGGAAACACCATATATTTT.